The clone carrying this T cell receptor (beta chain) has just a few counts. The J segment lost 8 bases and the V segment lost 3 bases, leaving 7 bases of the junction unmatched. CDR1 is SGDLS, CDR2 YYNGEE, per germline. The CDR3 is 16 amino acids. Unique molecular identifiers were incorporated during preparation of the TCRbeta library. TCRdb re-called the PCR reads with MiXCR, one entry per CDR3 protein. Altogether 360,000 or so distinct CDR3 sequences are present, about a fifth being singletons, with the ten largest covering about 3.8%. These data originate in a study of T-cell reconstitution after alpha-beta-depleted transplantation in children.

The rearrangement links TRBV9 to TRBJ2-1; 14 bases are shared with TRBD2. The material sequenced was PBMCs from the stem cell graft donor, taken from the stem cell graft. This TCR was recovered from a human donor who donated a stem cell graft to a child with acute myeloid leukemia. In DNA, the CDR3 is TGTGCCAGCAGCGCCCCCGGGACTAGCGGGAGATATGAGCAGTTCTTC. This translates into CASSAPGTSGRYEQFF.